Listed below are T cell receptor beta chains from one sample, sequenced in a study of blood T cell repertoires in COVID-19. Libraries were prepared by immunoSEQ multiplex PCR; TCRdb keeps only in-frame clonotypes and omits some of them. The repertoire includes about 500,000 clones, around 87% of them detected once, and roughly 0.72% sits in the top ten. Sequencing was carried out using PBMCs or T cells enriched from blood (not recorded which). All receptors come from a woman between 18 and 30 years old who had recovered from COVID-19. The CDR3 runs from the conserved cysteine through the conserved F or W.

J gene,V gene,CDR3 protein
TRBJ2-7,TRBV28,CASSPPTLSYEQYF
TRBJ2-7,TRBV2,CASSLSGLGNEQYF
TRBJ2-1,TRBV6-4,CASSEPGLAGGNKQFF
TRBJ2-5,TRBV5-1,CASSDGEETQYF
TRBJ2-7,TRBV28,CASSLAGGLSYEQYF
TRBJ2-3,TRBV27,CASSPGTSVTDTQYF
TRBJ1-5,TRBV28,CASLSGGGNQPQHF
TRBJ1-3,TRBV28,CASSFRDSSSGNTIYF
TRBJ1-1,TRBV6-5,CASTLQASLPEAFF
TRBJ1-2,TRBV28,CASSLRRTVGYGYTF
TRBJ2-3,TRBV2,CASIGRTSGGVQEGTQYF
TRBJ1-6,TRBV15,CATSSHPRTGGNSPLHF
TRBJ1-1,TRBV27,CASSLSGGTGGETFF
TRBJ1-2,TRBV24-1,CATSDSQDRPYGYTF
TRBJ2-7,TRBV30,CAWTRAGTGYEQYF
TRBJ2-2,TRBV5-1,CASSSGLAGEIRPGELFF
TRBJ2-1,TRBV11-3,CASSSQQGNEQFF
TRBJ2-3,TRBV12-5,CASGPEDTQYF
TRBJ2-5,TRBV9,CASSVVGGETQYF
TRBJ1-1,TRBV30,CACDRLNTEAFF
TRBJ1-4,TRBV10-3,CAIQTERGEKLFF
TRBJ1-2,TRBV5-4,CASSFDRGGYTF
TRBJ1-1,TRBV12-5,CASGLGDSVQGRVNTEAFF
TRBJ2-3,TRBV12-3/TRBV12-4,CASTPTGTDTQYF
TRBJ2-1,TRBV2,CASSVSGGADNEQFF
TRBJ2-3,TRBV10-3,CAIRRDRANRTDTQYF
TRBJ2-7,TRBV3-1/TRBV3-2,CASSQTGTGVYEQYF
TRBJ1-6,TRBV5-8,CASSLAGNNSPLHF
TRBJ1-1,TRBV28,CASSLGAGPTRTEAFF
TRBJ2-1,TRBV9,CASSVPSGGHSYNEQFF
TRBJ1-5,TRBV12-3/TRBV12-4,CASSLTGDQPQHF
TRBJ1-2,TRBV5-4,CASSPSLFNLSTYTF
TRBJ1-2,TRBV19,CASTERDRYYGYTF
TRBJ1-1,TRBV7-9,CASSPKTGSYTEAFF
TRBJ1-4,TRBV14,CASSQDPDRSNEKLFF
TRBJ1-3,TRBV19,CASSISVSGNTIYF
TRBJ2-7,TRBV6-5,CASSFQKGLGNEQYF
TRBJ1-2,TRBV5-4,CASSSNGGTGGLYGYTF
TRBJ2-1,TRBV18,CASSLPGLAGVYNEQFF
TRBJ1-1,TRBV5-1,CASSRLMNTEAFF
TRBJ2-3,TRBV20-1,CSASSQSTDTQYF
TRBJ1-2,TRBV29-1,CSVKQGANYGYTF
TRBJ2-1,TRBV7-6,CASSLVGGAHNEQFF
TRBJ1-2,TRBV2,CASRPGQDSYGYTF
TRBJ1-1,TRBV19,CASSISRATEAFF
TRBJ2-3,TRBV27,CASSPPWGGRTDTQYF
TRBJ1-1,TRBV29-1,CSVMGLVEGEKAFF
TRBJ1-2,TRBV14,CASSPAEGLFHGYTF
TRBJ1-5,TRBV6-5,CASSSARDQPQHF